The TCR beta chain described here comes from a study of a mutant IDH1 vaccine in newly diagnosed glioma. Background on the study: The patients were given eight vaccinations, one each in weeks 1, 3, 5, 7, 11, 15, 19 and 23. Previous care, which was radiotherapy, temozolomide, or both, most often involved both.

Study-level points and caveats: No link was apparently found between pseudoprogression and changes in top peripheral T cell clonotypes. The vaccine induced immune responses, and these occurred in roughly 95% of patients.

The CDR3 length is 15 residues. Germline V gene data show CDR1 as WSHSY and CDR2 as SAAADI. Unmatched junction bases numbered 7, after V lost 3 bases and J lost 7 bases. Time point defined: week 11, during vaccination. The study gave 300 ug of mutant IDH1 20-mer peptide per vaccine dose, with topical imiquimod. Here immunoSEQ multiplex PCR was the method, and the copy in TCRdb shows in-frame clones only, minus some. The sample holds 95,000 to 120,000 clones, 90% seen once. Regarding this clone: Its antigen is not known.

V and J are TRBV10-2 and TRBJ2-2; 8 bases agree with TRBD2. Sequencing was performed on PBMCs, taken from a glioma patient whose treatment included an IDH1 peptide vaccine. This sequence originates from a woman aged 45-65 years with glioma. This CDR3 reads CASSDPPGGHGELFF. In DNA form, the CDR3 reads TGCGCCAGCAGTGATCCCCCGGGAGGGCACGGGGAGCTGTTTTTT.